Sequencing of this T cell receptor beta chain was carried out in a study of T cells in narcolepsy. Study information: Patients with NT1 or NT2 and healthy control donors were enrolled.

The protocol was immunoSEQ multiplex PCR, while the TCRdb copy is restricted to in-frame clones and leaves out a portion. Of tens of thousands of clones in the sample, approximately 85% were seen once. In regard to this clone: The antigen is undetermined.

Unmatched junction bases numbered 8, after V lost 0 bases and J lost 4 bases. Germline CDR1 WSHSY, CDR2 SAAADI. This CDR3 is 16 amino acids long. Whole-study results and caveats: Autoreactive clone sequences were missing from some blood memory CD4+ repertoires. HCRT-specific and TRIB2-specific autoreactive clonotypes appeared among same-patient CSF and blood CD4+ clonotypes.

This receptor was obtained from a human donor with narcolepsy. The gene calls are TRBV10-2 and TRBJ2-7, with 8 bases lining up with TRBD2. Sequencing used CD45RA- memory CD4+ T cells from PBMCs. CDR3 nucleotides: TGCGCCAGCAGTGAGTCGGAACTAGCGGAGACTTACGAGCAGTACTTC. Its translation: CASSESELAETYEQYF.